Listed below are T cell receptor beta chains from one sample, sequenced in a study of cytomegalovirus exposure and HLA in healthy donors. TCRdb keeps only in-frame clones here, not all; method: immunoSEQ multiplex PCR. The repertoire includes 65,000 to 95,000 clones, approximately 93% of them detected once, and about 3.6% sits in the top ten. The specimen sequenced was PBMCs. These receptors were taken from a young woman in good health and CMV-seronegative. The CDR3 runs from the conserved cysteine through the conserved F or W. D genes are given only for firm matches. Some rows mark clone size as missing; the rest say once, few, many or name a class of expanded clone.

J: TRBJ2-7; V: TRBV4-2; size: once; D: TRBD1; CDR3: CASSQVGRGLTDEQYF; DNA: TGTGCCAGCAGCCAAGTCGGCAGGGGGCTAACGGACGAGCAGTACTTC
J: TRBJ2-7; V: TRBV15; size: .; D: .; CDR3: CATSSRDISYEQYF; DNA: TGTGCCACCAGCAGCCGGGACATCTCCTACGAGCAGTACTTC
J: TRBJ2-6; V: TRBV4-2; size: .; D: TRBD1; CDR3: CASSQDQGDSGANVLTF; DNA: TGTGCCAGCAGCCAAGATCAGGGGGATTCCGGGGCCAACGTCCTGACTTTC
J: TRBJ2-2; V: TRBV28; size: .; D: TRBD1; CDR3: CASKAGGFVGNTGELFF; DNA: TGTGCCAGCAAAGCAGGGGGCTTTGTAGGGAACACCGGGGAGCTGTTTTTT
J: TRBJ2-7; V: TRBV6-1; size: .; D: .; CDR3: CASGVRGYEQYF; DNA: TGTGCCAGCGGCGTCAGGGGCTACGAGCAGTACTTC
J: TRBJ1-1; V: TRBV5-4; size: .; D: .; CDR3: CASSLALDTEAFF; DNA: TGTGCCAGCAGCTTGGCCTTAGATACTGAAGCTTTCTTT
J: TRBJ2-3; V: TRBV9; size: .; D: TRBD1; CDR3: CASRPGTGGTDTQYF; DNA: TGTGCCAGCAGGCCCGGGACAGGGGGCACAGATACGCAGTATTTT
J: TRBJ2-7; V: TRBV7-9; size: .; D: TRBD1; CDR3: CASSPRTGSGYEQYF; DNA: TGTGCCAGCAGCCCCCGGACAGGATCGGGCTACGAGCAGTACTTC
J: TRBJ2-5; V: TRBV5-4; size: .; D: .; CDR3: CASSLALTPRGTQYF; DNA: TGTGCCAGCAGCTTGGCGTTGACTCCAAGGGGGACCCAGTACTTC
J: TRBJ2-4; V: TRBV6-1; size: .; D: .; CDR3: CASSDIAGGNIQYF; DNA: TGTGCCAGCAGTGACATTGCAGGTGGAAACATTCAGTACTTC
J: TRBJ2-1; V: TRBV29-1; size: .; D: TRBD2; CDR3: CSVVGRLYNEQFF; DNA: TGCAGCGTTGTCGGGAGGCTTTACAATGAGCAGTTCTTC
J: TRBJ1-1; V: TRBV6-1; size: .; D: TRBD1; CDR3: CASTPGGTGSIAFF; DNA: TGTGCCAGCACCCCCGGTGGGACAGGCTCCATCGCTTTCTTT
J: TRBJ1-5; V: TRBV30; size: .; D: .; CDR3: CAWSVRGNQPQHF; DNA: TGTGCCTGGAGTGTACGAGGGAATCAGCCCCAGCATTTT
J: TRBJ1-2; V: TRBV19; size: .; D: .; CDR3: CASSIRSGGGIVEYGYTF; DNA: TGTGCCAGTAGTATACGGTCTGGAGGAGGAATCGTGGAGTATGGCTACACCTTC
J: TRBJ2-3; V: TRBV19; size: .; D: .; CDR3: CASSRSAGHLSDTQYF; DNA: TGTGCCAGTAGTAGGTCTGCGGGTCACTTGTCCGATACGCAGTATTTT
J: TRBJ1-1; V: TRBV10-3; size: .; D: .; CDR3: CAISGTRVGNTEAFF; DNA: TGTGCCATCAGTGGTACTAGGGTGGGGAACACTGAAGCTTTCTTT
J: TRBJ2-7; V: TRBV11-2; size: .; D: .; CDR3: CASSLTSPTYEQYF; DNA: TGTGCCAGCAGCTTGACAAGCCCGACCTACGAGCAGTACTTC
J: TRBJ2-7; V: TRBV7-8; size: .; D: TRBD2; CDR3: CASSKGLAGVEQYF; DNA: TGTGCCAGCAGCAAGGGACTAGCGGGAGTGGAGCAGTACTTC
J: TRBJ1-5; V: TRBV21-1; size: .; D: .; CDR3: CASSKALGHGNQPQHF; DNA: TGTGCCAGCAGCAAAGCGCTCGGTCACGGCAATCAGCCCCAGCATTTT
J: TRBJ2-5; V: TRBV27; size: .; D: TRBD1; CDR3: CASRAVYRGRGQETQYF; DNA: TGTGCCAGCAGGGCCGTCTACAGGGGACGTGGCCAAGAGACCCAGTACTTC
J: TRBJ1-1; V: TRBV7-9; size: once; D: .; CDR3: CASRRTGAVNTEAFF; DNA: TGTGCCAGCAGACGCACTGGGGCTGTGAACACTGAAGCTTTCTTT
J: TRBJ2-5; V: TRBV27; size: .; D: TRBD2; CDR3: CASSLIGVAGATRQETQYF; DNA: TGTGCCAGCAGTTTAATCGGGGTAGCGGGGGCCACCAGACAAGAGACCCAGTACTTC